What follows is one T cell receptor (beta chain) and its context. Its antigen is unidentified. A sample-barcoded 5' primer and a J-beta primer mix were used in a second PCR of roughly 7 to 11 cycles. One entry per CDR3 protein results from TCRdb running MiXCR on the 5' RACE reads. The sample lists around 850,000 distinct CDR3 sequences; around 36% were seen once. The record originates from a study of blood T cells in healthy people across ages. The CDR3 covers 16 residues. V was shortened by 4 bases and J by 1 base, with 12 bases between the two germline ends. Germline V gives CDR1 SGDLS, CDR2 YYNGEE. Whole-study results and caveats: With naive T cell percentage, TCR beta diversity showed a strong correlation. TCR beta diversity per million T cells fell roughly linearly with age.

Specimen: blood. The chain combines TRBV9 with TRBJ2-6, with D unresolved. This clonotype originated in a man in his late teens or twenties in good health. The CDR3: CASSYQAGSGANVLTF. CDR3 nucleotide sequence: TGTGCCAGCAGCTATCAGGCCGGGTCTGGGGCCAACGTCCTGACTTTC.